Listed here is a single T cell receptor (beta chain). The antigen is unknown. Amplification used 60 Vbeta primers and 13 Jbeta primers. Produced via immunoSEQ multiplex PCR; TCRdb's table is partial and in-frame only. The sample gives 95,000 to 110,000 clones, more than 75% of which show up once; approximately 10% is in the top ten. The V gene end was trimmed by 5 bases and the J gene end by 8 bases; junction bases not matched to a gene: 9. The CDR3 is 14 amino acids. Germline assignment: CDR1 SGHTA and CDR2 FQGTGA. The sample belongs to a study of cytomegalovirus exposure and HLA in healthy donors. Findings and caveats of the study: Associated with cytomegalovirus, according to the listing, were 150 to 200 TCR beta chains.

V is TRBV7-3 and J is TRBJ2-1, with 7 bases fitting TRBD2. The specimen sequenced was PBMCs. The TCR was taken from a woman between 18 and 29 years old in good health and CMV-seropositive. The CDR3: CASSATGTMDEQFF. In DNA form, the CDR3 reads TGTGCCAGCAGCGCTACCGGGACTATGGATGAGCAGTTCTTC. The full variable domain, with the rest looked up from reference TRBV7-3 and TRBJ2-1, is GAGVSQTPSNKVTEKGKYVELRCDPISGHTALYWYRQSLGQGPEFLIYFQGTGAADDSGLPNDRFFAVRPEGSVSTLKIQRTERGDSAVYLCASSATGTMDEQFFGPGTRLTVL.